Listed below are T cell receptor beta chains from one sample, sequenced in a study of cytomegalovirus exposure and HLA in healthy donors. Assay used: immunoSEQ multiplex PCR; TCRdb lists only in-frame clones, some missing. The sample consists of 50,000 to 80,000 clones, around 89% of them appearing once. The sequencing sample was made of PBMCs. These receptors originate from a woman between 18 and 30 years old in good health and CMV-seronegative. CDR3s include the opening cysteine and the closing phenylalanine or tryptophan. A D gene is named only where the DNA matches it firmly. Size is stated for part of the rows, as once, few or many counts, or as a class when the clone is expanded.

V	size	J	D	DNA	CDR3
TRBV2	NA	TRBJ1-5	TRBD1	TGTGCCAGCAGCAACGACAGGGTTCGTCAGCCCCAGCATTTT	CASSNDRVRQPQHF
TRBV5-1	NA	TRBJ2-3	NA	TGCGCCAGCAGCTTGCCTAGCAAAAGCACAGATACGCAGTATTTT	CASSLPSKSTDTQYF
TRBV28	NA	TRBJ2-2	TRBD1	TGTGCCAGCAGTAACCGGGACAGGGAGGCGGATGGCACCGGGGAGCTGTTTTTT	CASSNRDREADGTGELFF
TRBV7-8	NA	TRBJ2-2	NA	TGTGCCAGCAGTTGGGGGGCGAACACCGGGGAGCTGTTTTTT	CASSWGANTGELFF
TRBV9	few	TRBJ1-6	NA	TGTGCCAGCAGCGAGGCAGGGGAAGATAATTCACCCCTCCACTTT	CASSEAGEDNSPLHF
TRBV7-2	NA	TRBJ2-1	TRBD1	TGTGCCAGCAGCTTAAGGGGGCGGGCGTTAAGCTCCTACAATGAGCAGTTCTTC	CASSLRGRALSSYNEQFF
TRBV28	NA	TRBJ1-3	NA	TGTGCCAGCAGTTTAGGATACAGACATGGCCTCTCTGGAAACACCATATATTTT	CASSLGYRHGLSGNTIYF
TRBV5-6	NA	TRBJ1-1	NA	TGCCCGGGGGGAATTGGGTGGGACACTGAAGCTTTCTTT	CPGGIGWDTEAFF
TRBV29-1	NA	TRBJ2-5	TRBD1	TGCAGCGCGAGGACAGGGCAAGAGACCCAGTACTTC	CSARTGQETQYF
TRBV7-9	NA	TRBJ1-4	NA	TGTGCCAGCAGCGGAGGACCAGGGGCAACTAATGAAAAACTGTTTTTT	CASSGGPGATNEKLFF
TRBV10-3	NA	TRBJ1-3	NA	TGTGCCATCAGGACAGAATTAGGAAACACCATATATTTT	CAIRTELGNTIYF
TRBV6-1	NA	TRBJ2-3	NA	TGTGCCAGCAGCGAGGGGGAACCCGATACGCAGTATTTT	CASSEGEPDTQYF
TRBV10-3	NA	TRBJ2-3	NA	TGTGCCATCAGTGAGGGCGGACTCTCTAGCACAGATACGCAGTATTTT	CAISEGGLSSTDTQYF
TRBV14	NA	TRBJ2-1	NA	TGTGCCAGCAGCCAAGAGGTACTCTCCTACAATGAGCAGTTCTTC	CASSQEVLSYNEQFF
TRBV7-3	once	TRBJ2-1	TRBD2	TGTGCCAGCAGCTTAGCGGGAGGGTACAATGAGCAGTTCTTC	CASSLAGGYNEQFF
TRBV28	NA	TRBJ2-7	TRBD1	TGTGCCAGCAGACGGGACAGTTACGAGCAGTACTTC	CASRRDSYEQYF
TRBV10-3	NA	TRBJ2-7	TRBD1	TGTGCCATCCACGGGACAGGGGGGGACGAGCAGTACTTC	CAIHGTGGDEQYF
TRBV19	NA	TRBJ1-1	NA	TGTGCCAGTAGTATAGATGGCAGGATCCTGATGGACACTGAAGCTTTCTTT	CASSIDGRILMDTEAFF
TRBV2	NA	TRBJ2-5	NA	TGTGCCAGCAGGCACATCCAAGAGACCCAGTACTTC	CASRHIQETQYF